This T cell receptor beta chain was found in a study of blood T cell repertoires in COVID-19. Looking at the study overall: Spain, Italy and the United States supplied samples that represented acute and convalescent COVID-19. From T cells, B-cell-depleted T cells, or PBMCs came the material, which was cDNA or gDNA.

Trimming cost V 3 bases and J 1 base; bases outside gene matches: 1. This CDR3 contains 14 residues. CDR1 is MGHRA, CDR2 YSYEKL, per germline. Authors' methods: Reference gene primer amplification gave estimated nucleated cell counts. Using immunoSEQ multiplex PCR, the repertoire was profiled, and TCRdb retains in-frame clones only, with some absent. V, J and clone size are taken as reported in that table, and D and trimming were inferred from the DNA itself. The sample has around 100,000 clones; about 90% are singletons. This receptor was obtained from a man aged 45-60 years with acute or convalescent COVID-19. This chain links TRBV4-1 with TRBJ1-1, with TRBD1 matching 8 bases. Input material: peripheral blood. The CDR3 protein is CASSQTGANTEAFF. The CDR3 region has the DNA TGCGCCAGCAGCCAGACAGGGGCGAACACTGAAGCTTTCTTT.